This T cell receptor (beta chain) derives from a study of shared clonotypes between healthy human individuals. Study-wide points: Blood was the sole source, and tissue repertoires probably differ.

Germline-derived CDR1 and CDR2 are WSHSY and SAAADI. The V segment lost 6 bases and the J segment 4 bases; nucleotides outside the gene matches: 1. This CDR3 comprises 14 residues. The run depth of the assay was deep. Sequencing was performed with immunoSEQ multiplex PCR; in TCRdb, only in-frame clones are kept and a portion is missing. The data hold 450,000 to 600,000 clones, with around 79% observed a single time. Participating donors were healthy, HIV-negative adults free of recent acute infections or vaccinations. Genomic DNA for unsorted samples, which was extracted with the QIAamp DNA Blood Mini kit, came from 99 million or so PBMCs. This clone was found a few times. The antigen remains unidentified.

This sequence was found in a woman between 40 and 50 years old in good health. Some clones in this sample may be carry-over from other donors' samples. The chain joins TRBV10-2 to TRBJ2-2, with 11 bases identical to TRBD2. The sequencing sample was made of PBMCs. This CDR3 reads CASRTSGSTGELFF. The DNA for the CDR3 is TGCGCCAGCAGAACTAGCGGGAGCACCGGGGAGCTGTTTTTT.